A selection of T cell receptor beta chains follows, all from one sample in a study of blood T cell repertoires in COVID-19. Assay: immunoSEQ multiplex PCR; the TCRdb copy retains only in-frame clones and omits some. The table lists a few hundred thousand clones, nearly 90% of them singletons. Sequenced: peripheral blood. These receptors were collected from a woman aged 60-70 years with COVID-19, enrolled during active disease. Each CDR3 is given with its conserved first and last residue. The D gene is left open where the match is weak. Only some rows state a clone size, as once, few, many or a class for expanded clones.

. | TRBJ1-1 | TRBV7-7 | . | CASSLQEHTEAFF | TGTGCTAGCAGCTTACAGGAACACACTGAAGCTTTCTTT
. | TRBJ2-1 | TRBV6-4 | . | CASSDSKRSSYNEQFF | TGTGCCAGCAGTGACTCAAAGCGGAGCTCCTACAATGAGCAGTTCTTC
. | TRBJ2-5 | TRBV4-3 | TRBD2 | CASSQEMYGGGQETQYF | TGCGCCAGCAGCCAAGAGATGTACGGGGGGGGCCAAGAGACCCAGTACTTC
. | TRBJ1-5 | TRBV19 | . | CASSIGGGAGQPQHF | TGTGCCAGTAGTATCGGTGGGGGGGCCGGTCAGCCCCAGCATTTT
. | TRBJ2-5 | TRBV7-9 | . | CASSLAVRPQETQYF | TGTGCCAGCAGCTTAGCGGTCAGGCCACAAGAGACCCAGTACTTC
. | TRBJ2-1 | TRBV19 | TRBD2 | CATELTSDGIYNEQFF | TGTGCCACAGAATTAACTAGCGACGGGATTTACAATGAGCAGTTCTTC
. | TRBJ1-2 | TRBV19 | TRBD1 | CASSIGGQNYGYTF | TGTGCCAGTAGTATAGGGGGACAGAATTATGGCTACACCTTC
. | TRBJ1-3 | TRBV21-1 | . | CASSKEYDGDSTFGGNTIYF | TGTGCCAGCAGCAAAGAATACGATGGGGACTCCACGTTCGGGGGAAACACCATATATTTT
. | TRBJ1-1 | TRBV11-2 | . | CASSPGRTANTEAFF | TGTGCCAGCAGCCCGGGACGGACAGCCAACACTGAAGCTTTCTTT
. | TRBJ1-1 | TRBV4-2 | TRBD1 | CASSQRIRDRGPSWYTEAFF | TGTGCCAGCAGCCAAAGGATCAGGGACAGGGGACCCTCCTGGTACACTGAAGCTTTCTTT
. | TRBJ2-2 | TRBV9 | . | CASSINREPNTGELFF | TGTGCCAGCAGCATCAACAGGGAACCGAACACCGGGGAGCTGTTTTTT
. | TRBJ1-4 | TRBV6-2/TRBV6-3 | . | CASSYVWAGLVEKLFF | TGTGCCAGCAGTTACGTCTGGGCAGGGCTTGTTGAAAAACTGTTTTTT
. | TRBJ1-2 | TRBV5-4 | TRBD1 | CASSLVTGGRHGYTF | TGTGCCAGCAGCCTTGTGACAGGGGGCCGGCATGGCTACACCTTC
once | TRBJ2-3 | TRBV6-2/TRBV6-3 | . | CASSPNVPRGSTDTQYF | TGTGCCAGCAGTCCGAACGTCCCTCGAGGGAGCACAGATACGCAGTATTTT
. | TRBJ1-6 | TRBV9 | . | CASSVLDSYNSPLHF | TGTGCCAGCAGCGTCCTGGACAGTTATAATTCACCCCTCCACTTT
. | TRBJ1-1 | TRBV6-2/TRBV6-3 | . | CASSYSNRDPTIKGFNTEAFF | TGTGCCAGCAGTTACTCAAACAGGGACCCAACGATCAAGGGATTTAATACTGAAGCTTTCTTT
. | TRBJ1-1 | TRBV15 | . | CATSRDNSENYWGGGTEAFF | TGTGCCACCAGCAGAGATAATTCCGAAAACTACTGGGGGGGCGGCACTGAAGCTTTCTTT
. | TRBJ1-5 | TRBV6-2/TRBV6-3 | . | CASSRGGAFQPQHF | TGTGCCAGCAGTAGAGGGGGGGCTTTTCAGCCCCAGCATTTT
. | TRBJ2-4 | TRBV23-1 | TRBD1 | CASSHSGTGLDRRAKNIQYF | TGCGCCAGCAGTCACTCCGGGACAGGCCTCGACCGTCGAGCCAAAAACATTCAGTACTTC
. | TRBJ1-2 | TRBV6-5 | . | CASSTGGAYDGYTF | TGTGCCAGCAGTACTGGGGGGGCCTACGATGGCTACACCTTC
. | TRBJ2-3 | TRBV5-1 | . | CASRRGDTQYF | TGCGCCAGCAGAAGGGGAGATACGCAGTATTTT
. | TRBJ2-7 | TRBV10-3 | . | CAISQGYEQYF | TGTGCCATCAGCCAGGGTTACGAGCAGTACTTC
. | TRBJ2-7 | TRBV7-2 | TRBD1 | CASSLVLDRTSYEQYF | TGTGCCAGCAGCTTAGTATTGGACAGGACATCCTACGAGCAGTACTTC
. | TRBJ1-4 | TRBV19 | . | CASTSERGNEKLFF | TGTGCCAGTACCTCGGAAAGGGGGAATGAAAAACTGTTTTTT
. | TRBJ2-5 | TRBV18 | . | CASSPGGRETQYF | TGTGCCAGCTCACCAGGGGGCCGGGAGACCCAGTACTTC
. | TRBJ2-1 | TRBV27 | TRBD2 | CASSRWLAGGSYNEQFF | TGTGCCAGCAGCCGGTGGCTAGCGGGGGGCAGTTACAATGAGCAGTTCTTC
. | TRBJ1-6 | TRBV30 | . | CAWSGRDRVRPLHF | TGTGCCTGGAGTGGACGAGACAGAGTCCGTCCCCTCCACTTT
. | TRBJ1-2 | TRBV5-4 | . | CASSSGVVYGYTF | TGTGCCAGCAGTTCAGGGGTGGTCTATGGCTACACCTTC
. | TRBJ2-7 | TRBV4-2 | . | CASSQAYRVEYEQYF | TGTGCCAGCAGCCAAGCATACAGGGTTGAATACGAGCAGTACTTC
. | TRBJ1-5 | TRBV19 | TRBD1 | CASSIPRGLGPQHF | TGTGCCAGTAGTATACCCAGGGGGCTTGGGCCCCAGCATTTT
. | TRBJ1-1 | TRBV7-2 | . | CASSAITTGEAFF | TGTGCCAGCAGCGCGATCACCACAGGGGAAGCTTTCTTT
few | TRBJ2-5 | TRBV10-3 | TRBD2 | CAISAGTSGQETQYF | TGTGCCATCAGTGCTGGGACTAGCGGGCAAGAGACCCAGTACTTC
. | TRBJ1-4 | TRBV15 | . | CATSRVRPRDEKLFF | TGTGCCACCAGCAGAGTACGCCCCCGGGATGAAAAACTGTTTTTT
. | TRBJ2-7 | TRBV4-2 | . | CASSQGTPGYEQYF | TGTGCCAGCAGCCAAGGGACCCCGGGGTACGAGCAGTACTTC
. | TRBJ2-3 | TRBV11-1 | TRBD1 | CASSLNPRGRTDTQYF | TGTGCCAGCAGCTTAAACCCCAGGGGGCGCACAGATACGCAGTATTTT
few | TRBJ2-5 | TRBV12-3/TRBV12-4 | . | CASSFQAGETQYF | TGTGCCAGCAGTTTTCAGGCCGGAGAGACCCAGTACTTC
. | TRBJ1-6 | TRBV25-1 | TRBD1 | CASSPPQGGNSPLHF | TGTGCCAGCTCCCCTCCACAGGGGGGGAATTCACCCCTCCACTTT
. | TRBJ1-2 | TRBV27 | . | CASSYRGSNYGYTF | TGTGCCAGCAGTTATCGAGGCTCTAACTATGGCTACACCTTC
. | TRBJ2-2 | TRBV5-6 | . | CASTFSRGNTGELFF | TGTGCCAGCACCTTTTCCAGGGGTAACACCGGGGAGCTGTTTTTT
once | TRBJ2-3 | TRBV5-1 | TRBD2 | CASSRGGPGTDTQYF | TGCGCCAGCAGCCGGGGGGGGCCGGGCACAGATACGCAGTATTTT
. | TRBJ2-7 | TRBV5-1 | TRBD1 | CASSLVGQGSEQYF | TGCGCCAGCAGCTTGGTGGGACAGGGAAGCGAGCAGTACTTC
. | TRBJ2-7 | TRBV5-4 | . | CASRGHEGSEQYF | TGTGCCAGCAGGGGACATGAGGGGTCCGAGCAGTACTTC
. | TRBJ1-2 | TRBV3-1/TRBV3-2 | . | CASSQEYGSFRYGYTF | TGTGCCAGCAGCCAAGAGTACGGGAGCTTTCGGTATGGCTACACCTTC
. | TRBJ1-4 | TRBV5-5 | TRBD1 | CASSSETGVRKLFF | TGTGCCAGCAGCTCTGAGACAGGGGTTAGAAAACTGTTTTTT
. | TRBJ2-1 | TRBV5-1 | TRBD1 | CASSKEAGTGVNEQFF | TGCGCCAGCAGCAAAGAAGCCGGGACAGGGGTAAATGAGCAGTTCTTC
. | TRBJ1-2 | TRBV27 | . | CASSFTAGYRSYGYTF | TGTGCCAGCAGTTTCACGGCAGGGTATCGGAGCTATGGCTACACCTTC
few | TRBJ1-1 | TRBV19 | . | CASRTEVGITEAFF | TGTGCCAGCCGGACAGAAGTGGGAATCACTGAAGCTTTCTTT
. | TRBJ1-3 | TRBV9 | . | CASSGTGVIGNTIYF | TGTGCCAGCAGCGGCACGGGGGTTATTGGAAACACCATATATTTT
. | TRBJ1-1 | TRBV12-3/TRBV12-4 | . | CASSPGDTEAFF | TGTGCCAGCAGCCCCGGGGACACTGAAGCTTTCTTT
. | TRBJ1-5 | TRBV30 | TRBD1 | CAWSVAGGGNQPQHF | TGTGCCTGGAGCGTAGCAGGGGGCGGGAATCAGCCCCAGCATTTT
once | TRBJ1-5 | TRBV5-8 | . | CASSSWEARISNQPQHF | TGTGCCAGCAGCTCATGGGAGGCCCGGATTAGCAATCAGCCCCAGCATTTT
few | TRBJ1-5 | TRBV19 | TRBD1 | CASTDRGYQPQHF | TGTGCCAGTACAGACAGGGGATATCAGCCCCAGCATTTT
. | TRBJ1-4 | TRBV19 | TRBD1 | CASSIMRTGGREKLFF | TGTGCCAGTAGTATAATGCGAACAGGGGGACGAGAAAAACTGTTTTTT
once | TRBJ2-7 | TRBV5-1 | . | CASSLGGEIEQYF | TGCGCCAGCAGCTTGGGTGGGGAGATCGAGCAGTACTTC
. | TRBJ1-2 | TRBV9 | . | CASSVEREGGYTF | TGTGCCAGCAGCGTAGAACGGGAGGGCGGCTACACCTTC
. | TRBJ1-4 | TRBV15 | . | CATSPSGEKLFF | TGTGCCACCAGCCCGTCAGGAGAAAAACTGTTTTTT
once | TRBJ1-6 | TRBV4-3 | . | CASSQDTRISYNSPLHF | TGCGCCAGCAGCCAAGATACGAGAATCTCCTATAATTCACCCCTCCACTTT
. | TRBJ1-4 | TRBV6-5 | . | CASNRRDLGEKLFF | TGTGCCAGCAATCGCAGGGACTTAGGAGAAAAACTGTTTTTT
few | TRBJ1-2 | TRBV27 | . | CASSSVGTRMGVEGYTF | TGTGCCAGCAGTTCCGTCGGTACTAGGATGGGAGTGGAAGGCTACACCTTC